This TCR beta chain was captured in a study of T-cell reconstitution after alpha-beta-depleted transplantation in children. Germline V gene lookup returns CDR1 MGHRA and CDR2 YSYEKL. The CDR3 contains 15 residues. Trimming cost V 6 bases and J 4 bases; bases outside gene matches: 11. Unique molecular identifiers were used in preparing the TCRbeta library. Using its own MiXCR run on the PCR reads, TCRdb lists one record per CDR3 protein. The sample holds around 800,000 distinct CDR3 sequences, roughly 15% seen once. On this clonotype: The antigen is unknown.

Whole-study findings and limits: Expanded graft clones, several hundred of them, were reportedly the source of alpha-beta T cells about two months after transplant.

This clonotype was sampled from a male patient younger than 18 who had a stem cell transplant for acute lymphoblastic leukemia, so the T cells may come from the graft donor. The chain employs TRBV4-1 and TRBJ1-1; 7 bases map to TRBD1. Specimen: PBMCs, mostly from graft donor cells, collected 360 days after TCRalphabeta/CD19-depleted stem cell transplant. This CDR3 is CASRQPQGVGTEAFF. The CDR3 nucleotides read TGCGCCAGCAGGCAACCCCAGGGGGTGGGCACTGAAGCTTTCTTT.